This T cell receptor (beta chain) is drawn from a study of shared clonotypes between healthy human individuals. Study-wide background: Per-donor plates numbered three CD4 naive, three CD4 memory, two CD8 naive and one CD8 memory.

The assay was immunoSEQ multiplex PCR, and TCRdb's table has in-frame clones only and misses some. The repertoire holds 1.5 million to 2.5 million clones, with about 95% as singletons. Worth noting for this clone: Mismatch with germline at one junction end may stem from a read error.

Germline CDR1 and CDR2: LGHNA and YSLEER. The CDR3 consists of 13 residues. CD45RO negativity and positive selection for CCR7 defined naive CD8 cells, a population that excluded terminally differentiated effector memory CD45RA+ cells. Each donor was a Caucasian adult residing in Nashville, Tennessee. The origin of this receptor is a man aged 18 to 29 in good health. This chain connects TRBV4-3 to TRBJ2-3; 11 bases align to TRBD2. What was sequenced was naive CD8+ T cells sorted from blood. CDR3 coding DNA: TGCGCCAGCAGCCAAGATCCGGGACTAGCGGCCTTTTTT. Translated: CASSQDPGLAAFF.